The 5 T cell receptor beta chains below all came from one sample that was sequenced in a study of CD8+CD57+ T cells in acquired aplastic anemia. It was genomic DNA that served as the template for profiling TCR beta VDJ and CDR3. TCRdb re-analysed the reads in MiXCR, keeping a single row per CDR3 protein. Of about 40,000 distinct CDR3 sequences in the sample, 65% to 70% are singletons; the top ten hold under 25%. Sequencing input: sorted CD4+, CD8+, or CD8+CD57+ T cells (not recorded which) from PBMCs. These receptors originate from a human donor in good health, serving as a control.

V and J are TRBV19 and TRBJ1-6; D is perhaps TRBD1 (6 bases). The CDR3 consists of 14 residues. Germline values: CDR1 LNHDA, CDR2 SQIVND (reference sequence). Between the trimmed V and J ends, which lost 5 bases and 7 bases, there was a span of 12 bases. The chain's CDR3 is CASSPGQRNSPLHF. The DNA for the CDR3 is TGTGCCAGTAGTCCGGGACAACGGAATTCACCCCTCCACTTT.

The V gene is TRBV29-1, the J gene TRBJ2-3; 12 positions agree with TRBD2. The CDR3 spans 14 residues. V shed 6 bases, J shed 4 bases, and the junction held 5 bases outside the gene matches. The germline V gene encodes CDR1 SQVTM and CDR2 ANQGSEA. CDR3 amino acids: CSVTTSGGPDTQYF. In nucleotides, the CDR3 is TGCAGCGTCACGACTAGCGGGGGCCCAGATACGCAGTATTTT.

The chain has TRBV19 and TRBJ1-1; no definite D call. The V end lost 6 bases, the J end lost 4 bases, and 6 bases lay between the germline ends. Germline CDR1 and CDR2: LNHDA and SQIVND (reference sequence). The CDR3 runs 11 residues. In DNA form, the CDR3 reads TGTGCCAGTAGCGAGCGCACTGAAGCTTTCTTT. Amino acid sequence: CASSERTEAFF.

The chain joins TRBV24-1 to TRBJ2-5, with D unclear. Germline CDR1 reads KGHDR; CDR2 reads SFDVKD. The CDR3 has 15 residues. V was pared by 2 bases and J by 2 bases, with 11 bases between. CDR3 residues: CATSDSYRKQETQYF. The DNA of the CDR3 is TGTGCCACCAGTGATTCTTACAGAAAACAAGAGACCCAGTACTTC.

The chain employs TRBV10-3 and TRBJ1-1, with no clear D. CDR1 ENHRY and CDR2 SYGVKD come from the germline V gene. The CDR3 runs to 13 residues. Trimming cost V 3 bases and J 4 bases, with 9 bases left between them. CDR3 bases: TGTGCCATCAGTGACAGTCGAGCCACTGAAGCTTTCTTT. It codes for CAISDSRATEAFF.